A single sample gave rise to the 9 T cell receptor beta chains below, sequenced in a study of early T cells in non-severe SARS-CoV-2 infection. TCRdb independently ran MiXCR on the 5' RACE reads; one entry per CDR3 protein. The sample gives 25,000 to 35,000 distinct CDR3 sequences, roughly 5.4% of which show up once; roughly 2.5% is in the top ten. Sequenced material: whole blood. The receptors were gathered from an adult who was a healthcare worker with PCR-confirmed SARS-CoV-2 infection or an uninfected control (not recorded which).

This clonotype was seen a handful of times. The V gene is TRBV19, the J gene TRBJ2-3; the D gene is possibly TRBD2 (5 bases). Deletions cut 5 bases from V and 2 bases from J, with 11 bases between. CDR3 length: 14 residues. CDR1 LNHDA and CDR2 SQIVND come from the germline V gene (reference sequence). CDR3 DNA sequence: TGTGCCAGTAGTCTGGGCGGGCACACAGATACGCAGTATTTT. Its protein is CASSLGGHTDTQYF.

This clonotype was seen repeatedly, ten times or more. The CDR3 DNA reads as TGTGCCAGCAGCTTTCGGACTAGCGGGAACACAGATACGCAGTATTTT. Translation gives CASSFRTSGNTDTQYF. The chain joins TRBV7-2 to TRBJ2-3, with 12 positions matching TRBD2. In germline, CDR1 is SGHTA, CDR2 FQGNSA. The CDR3 is 16 amino acids. The V gene end was trimmed by 3 bases and the J gene end by 2 bases; junction bases not matched to a gene: 3.

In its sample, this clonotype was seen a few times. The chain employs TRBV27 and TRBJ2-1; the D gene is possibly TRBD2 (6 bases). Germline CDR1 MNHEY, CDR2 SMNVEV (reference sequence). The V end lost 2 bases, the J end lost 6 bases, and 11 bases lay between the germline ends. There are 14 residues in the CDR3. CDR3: CASSLGQGLNEQFF. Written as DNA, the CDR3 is TGTGCCAGCAGTTTAGGCCAGGGACTCAATGAGCAGTTCTTC.

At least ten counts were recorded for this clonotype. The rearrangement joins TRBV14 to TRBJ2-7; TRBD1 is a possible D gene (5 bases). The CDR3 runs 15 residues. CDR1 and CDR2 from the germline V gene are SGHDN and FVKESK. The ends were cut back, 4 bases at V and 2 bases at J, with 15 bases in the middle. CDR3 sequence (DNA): TGTGCCAGCAGCCCCAGGAAGGGGCCGGCCTACGAGCAGTACTTC. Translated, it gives CASSPRKGPAYEQYF.

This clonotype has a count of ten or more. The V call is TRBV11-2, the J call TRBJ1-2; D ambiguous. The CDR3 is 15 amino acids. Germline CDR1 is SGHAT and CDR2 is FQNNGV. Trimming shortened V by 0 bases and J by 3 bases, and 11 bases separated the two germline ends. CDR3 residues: CASSLDWEVYYGYTF. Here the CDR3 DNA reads TGTGCCAGCAGCTTAGATTGGGAGGTCTACTATGGCTACACCTTC.

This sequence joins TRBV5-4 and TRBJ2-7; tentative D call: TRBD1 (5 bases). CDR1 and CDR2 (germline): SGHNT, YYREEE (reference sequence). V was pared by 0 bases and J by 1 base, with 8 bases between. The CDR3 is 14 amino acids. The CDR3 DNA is TGTGCCAGCAGCTTGGCTCAGGGTTCCTACGAGCAGTACTTC. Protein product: CASSLAQGSYEQYF.

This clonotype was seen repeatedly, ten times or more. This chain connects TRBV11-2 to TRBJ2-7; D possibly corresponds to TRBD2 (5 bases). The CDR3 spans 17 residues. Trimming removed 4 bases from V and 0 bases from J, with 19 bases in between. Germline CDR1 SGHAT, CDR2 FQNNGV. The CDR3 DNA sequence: TGTGCCAGCAGCTCCGCAGGTGTAGCGATGAGCTCCTACGAGCAGTACTTC. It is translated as CASSSAGVAMSSYEQYF.

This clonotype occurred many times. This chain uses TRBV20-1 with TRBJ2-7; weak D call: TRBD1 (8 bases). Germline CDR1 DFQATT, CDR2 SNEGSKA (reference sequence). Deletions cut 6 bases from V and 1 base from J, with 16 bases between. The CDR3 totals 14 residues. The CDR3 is CSAGGDRISYEQYF. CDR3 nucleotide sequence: TGCAGTGCGGGAGGGGACAGGATTTCCTACGAGCAGTACTTC.

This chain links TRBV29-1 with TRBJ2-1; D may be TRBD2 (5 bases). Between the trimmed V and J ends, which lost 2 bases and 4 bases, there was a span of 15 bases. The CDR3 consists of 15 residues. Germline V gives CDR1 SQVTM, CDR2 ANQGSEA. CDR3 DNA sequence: TGCAGCGTTGAACGCGGGTCAGTTTTGTACAATGAGCAGTTCTTC. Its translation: CSVERGSVLYNEQFF.